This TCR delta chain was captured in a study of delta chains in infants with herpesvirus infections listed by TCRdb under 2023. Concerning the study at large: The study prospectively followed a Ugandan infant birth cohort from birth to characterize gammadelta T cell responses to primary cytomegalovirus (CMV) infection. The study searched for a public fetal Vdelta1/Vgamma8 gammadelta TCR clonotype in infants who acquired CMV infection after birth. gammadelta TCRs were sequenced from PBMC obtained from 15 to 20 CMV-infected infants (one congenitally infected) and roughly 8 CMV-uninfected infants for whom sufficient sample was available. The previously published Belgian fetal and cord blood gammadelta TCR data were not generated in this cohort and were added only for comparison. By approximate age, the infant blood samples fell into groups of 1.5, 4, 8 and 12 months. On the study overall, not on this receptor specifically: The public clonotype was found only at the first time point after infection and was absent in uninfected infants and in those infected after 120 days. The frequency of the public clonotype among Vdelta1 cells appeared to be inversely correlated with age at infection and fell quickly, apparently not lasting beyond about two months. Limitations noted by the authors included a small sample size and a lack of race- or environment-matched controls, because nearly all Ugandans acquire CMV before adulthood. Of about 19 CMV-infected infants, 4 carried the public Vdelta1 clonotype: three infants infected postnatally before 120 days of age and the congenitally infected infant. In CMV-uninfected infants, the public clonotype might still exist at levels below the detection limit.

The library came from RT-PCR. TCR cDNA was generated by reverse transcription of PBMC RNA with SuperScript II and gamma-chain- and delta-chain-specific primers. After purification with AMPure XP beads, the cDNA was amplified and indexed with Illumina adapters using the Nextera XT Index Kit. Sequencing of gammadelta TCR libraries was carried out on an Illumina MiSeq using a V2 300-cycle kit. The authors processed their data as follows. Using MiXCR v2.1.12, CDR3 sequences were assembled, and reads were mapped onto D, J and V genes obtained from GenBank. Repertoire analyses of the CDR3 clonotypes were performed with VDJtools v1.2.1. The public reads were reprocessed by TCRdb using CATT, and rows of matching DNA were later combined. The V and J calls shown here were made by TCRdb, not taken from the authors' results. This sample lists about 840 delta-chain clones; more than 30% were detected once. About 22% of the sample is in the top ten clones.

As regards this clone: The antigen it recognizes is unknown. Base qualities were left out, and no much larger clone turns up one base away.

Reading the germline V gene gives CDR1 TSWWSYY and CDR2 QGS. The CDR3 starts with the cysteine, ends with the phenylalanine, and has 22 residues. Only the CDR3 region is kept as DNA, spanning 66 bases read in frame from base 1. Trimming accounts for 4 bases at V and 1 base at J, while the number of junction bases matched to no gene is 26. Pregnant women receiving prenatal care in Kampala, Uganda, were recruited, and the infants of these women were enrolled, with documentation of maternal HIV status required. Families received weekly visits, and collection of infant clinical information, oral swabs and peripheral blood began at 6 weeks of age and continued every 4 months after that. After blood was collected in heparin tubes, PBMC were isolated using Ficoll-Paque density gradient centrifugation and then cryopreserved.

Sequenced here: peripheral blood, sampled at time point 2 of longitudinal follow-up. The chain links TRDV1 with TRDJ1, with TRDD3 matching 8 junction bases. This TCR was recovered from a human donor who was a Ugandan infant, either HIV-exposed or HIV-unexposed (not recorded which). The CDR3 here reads CALGVLRSLRVRGYNRTDKLIF. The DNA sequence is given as TGTGCTCTTGGGGTCCTTCGCAGCCTACGCGTCCGGGGATACAACCGCACCGATAAACTCATCTTT.